Following are 15 T cell receptor beta chains from one sample sequenced in a study of beta chain features in type 1 diabetes. These receptors lack a known antigen. Points from the study as a whole: Across all four CD4+ subsets, people with type 1 diabetes showed modestly shorter TCRB CDR3s.

Sequenced material consisted of expressed TCRB transcripts (all of the isolated RNA was reverse transcribed). Data came from immunoSEQ multiplex PCR; TCRdb stores just in-frame clones and leaves some out. This table has fewer than 300,000 clones, around 9.9% appearing once. The sequencing sample was made of naive CD4+ T cells from blood. These receptors came from a man aged 25 to 40 with type 1 diabetes.

This rearrangement joins TRBV27 to TRBJ2-2; TRBD1 aligns across 9 bases. The CDR3 sequence is 16 residues long. V shed 6 bases, J shed 2 bases, and the junction held 7 bases outside the gene matches. CDR1 and CDR2 from the germline V gene are MNHEY and SMNVEV (reference sequence). The CDR3 reads CASSSHRGPNTGELFF. DNA of the CDR3: TGTGCCAGCAGCTCGCACAGGGGGCCTAACACCGGGGAGCTGTTTTTT.

This clone turned up a few times. The rearrangement links TRBV7-3 to TRBJ1-6, with a possible D match to TRBD1 (6 bases). CDR1 SGHTA and CDR2 FQGTGA come from the germline V gene. V was cut by 5 bases and J by 8 bases, with 13 bases left in between. The CDR3 has 14 residues. CDR3 in amino acids: CASSPGQSYSPLHF. The DNA of the CDR3 is TGTGCCAGCAGCCCCGGACAGTCTTATTCACCCCTCCACTTT.

This chain links TRBV27 with TRBJ2-7; D is ambiguous. This CDR3 contains 15 residues. The germline V gene encodes CDR1 MNHEY and CDR2 SMNVEV (reference sequence). Deletions cut 5 bases from V and 0 bases from J, with 14 bases between. The CDR3, as DNA: TGTGCCAGCAGTCCCCTTCCCCACAGCTCCTACGAGCAGTACTTC. The encoded protein is CASSPLPHSSYEQYF.

This clone appeared a few times. CDR3 nucleotides: TGTGCCAGCAGCCAATCTTCCGAACTACCATACGAGCAGTACTTC. Amino acids: CASSQSSELPYEQYF. The chain is built from TRBV4-2 and TRBJ2-7; no clear D gene. This CDR3 has 15 amino acids. V was pared by 2 bases and J by 4 bases, with 15 bases between. Per germline, CDR1 LGHNA and CDR2 YNFKEQ.

This clone was detected only a few times. CDR3 nucleotides: TGTGCCAGCAGCACACAGGGGATTACTTCACCCCTCCACTTT. Its protein is CASSTQGITSPLHF. V is TRBV6-1 and J is TRBJ1-6; TRBD1 matches 7 bases. The CDR3 contains 14 residues. Germline lookup yields CDR1 MNHNS and CDR2 SASEGT. Trimming removed 6 bases from V and 9 bases from J; junction bases left unmatched: 8.

The genes are TRBV20-1 and TRBJ2-2; D gene ambiguous. V was cut by 6 bases and J by 8 bases, with 10 bases left in between. The CDR3 is 11 residues long. CDR1 is DFQATT, CDR2 SNEGSKA, per germline (reference sequence). CDR3 DNA sequence: TGCAGTGCCTCAGTCGATGGGGAGCTGTTTTTT. Protein: CSASVDGELFF.

The chain links TRBV5-4 to TRBJ2-3, with 10 positions matching TRBD2. V shed 5 bases, J shed 2 bases, and the junction held 8 bases outside the gene matches. The CDR3 has 16 residues. Germline V gene sequence: CDR1 SGHNT, CDR2 YYREEE (reference sequence). CDR3 sequence: CASRNTSGVATDTQYF. CDR3 bases: TGTGCCAGCAGGAATACTAGCGGGGTGGCCACAGATACGCAGTATTTT. The full variable domain, rest sourced from reference TRBV5-4 and TRBJ2-3, is ETGVTQSPTHLIKTRGQQVTLRCSSQSGHNTVSWYQQALGQGPQFIFQYYREEENGRGNFPPRFSGLQFPNYSSELNVNALELDDSALYLCASRNTSGVATDTQYFGPGTRLTVL.

This clone was seen more than once but under ten times. The chain carries TRBV19 and TRBJ1-2; 7 nucleotides line up with TRBD1. Trimming took 5 bases from V and 4 from J; bases not matched to a gene: 7. The CDR3 spans 14 residues. The V gene's germline CDR1 is LNHDA and CDR2 SQIVND (reference sequence). CDR3: CASSLQGQTYGYTF. DNA of the CDR3: TGTGCCAGTAGTCTCCAGGGACAGACCTATGGCTACACCTTC.

The V gene is TRBV10-3, the J gene TRBJ2-7; weak D call: TRBD1 (5 bases). Germline V gene data show CDR1 as ENHRY and CDR2 as SYGVKD. V was clipped by 8 bases and J by 4 bases, with 12 bases between them. This CDR3 is 12 amino acids long. This CDR3 is CAIGAREYEQYF. DNA of the CDR3: TGTGCCATCGGAGCCAGGGAATACGAGCAGTACTTC.

The chain couples TRBV5-1 to TRBJ1-1; D not resolved. The CDR3 is made up of 13 amino acids. The ends were cut back, 7 bases at V and 5 bases at J, with 15 bases in the middle. Germline lookup yields CDR1 SGHRS and CDR2 YFSETQ. CDR3 residues: CASHTLEETEAFF. The CDR3 nucleotides read TGCGCCAGCCACACCCTGGAGGAGACTGAAGCTTTCTTT. The complete variable domain, with remaining parts taken from reference TRBV5-1 and TRBJ1-1, reads KAGVTQTPRYLIKTRGQQVTLSCSPISGHRSVSWYQQTPGQGLQFLFEYFSETQRNKGNFPGRFSGRQFSNSRSEMNVSTLELGDSALYLCASHTLEETEAFFGQGTRLTVV.

This clone was seen a few times. This chain uses TRBV27 with TRBJ2-1; 11 positions agree with TRBD2. The ends lost 0 bases at V and 8 bases at J; junction bases unmatched: 3. CDR1 is MNHEY and CDR2 is SMNVEV in the germline V gene (reference sequence). There are 15 residues in the CDR3. CDR3 sequence: CASSLSSGGADEQFF. The CDR3 DNA reads as TGTGCCAGCAGTTTATCTAGCGGGGGGGCCGATGAGCAGTTCTTC.

The chain is built from TRBV28 and TRBJ2-5; tentatively, D is TRBD1 (6 bases). Germline-derived CDR1 and CDR2 are MDHEN and SYDVKM. Trimming took off 4 bases at V and 4 bases at J, with 10 bases between the two ends. The CDR3 is 13 amino acids. CDR3 loop: CASSSGDRETQYF. For the CDR3, the DNA is TGTGCCAGCAGTTCAGGGGATCGAGAGACCCAGTACTTC.

This sequence joins TRBV7-2 and TRBJ1-2; D is unresolved. V was clipped by 5 bases and J by 8 bases, with 24 bases between them. Germline V gives CDR1 SGHTA, CDR2 FQGNSA. The CDR3 length is 16 residues. The CDR3 DNA is TGTGCCAGCAGCCCCACCGGAGGGAGGACGGATAACGGCTACACCTTC. This sequence encodes CASSPTGGRTDNGYTF.

This rearrangement joins TRBV5-4 to TRBJ2-7, with D possibly TRBD1 on 5 matching bases. Germline V gene sequence: CDR1 SGHNT, CDR2 YYREEE (reference sequence). Trimming took off 3 bases at V and 1 base at J, with 17 bases between the two ends. The CDR3 covers 16 residues. CDR3 DNA sequence: TGTGCCAGCAGCTCCCCGAAGCAGGGCAGATCCTACGAGCAGTACTTC. Translation: CASSSPKQGRSYEQYF.

This clone showed up just a few times. V gene TRBV20-1 combines with J gene TRBJ1-1; 7 nucleotides agree with TRBD1. The germline V gene encodes CDR1 DFQATT and CDR2 SNEGSKA (reference sequence). This CDR3 spans 11 amino acids. CDR3 nucleotide sequence: TGCAAGGGACAGCTAAACACTGAAGCTTTCTTT. Protein product: CKGQLNTEAFF.